The 27 T cell receptor beta chains listed next were all sequenced from one sample in a study of cytomegalovirus exposure and HLA in healthy donors. 13 Jbeta primers and 60 Vbeta primers were used for the PCR. Measured with immunoSEQ multiplex PCR; TCRdb has only the in-frame clones, and not every one. The repertoire holds 100,000 or so clones, 75% to 80% seen once, with around 4.6% in the top ten. Source material: PBMCs. The origin of the receptors is a woman aged 40-49 years in good health and CMV-seropositive.

The chain recombines TRBV21-1 with TRBJ1-5; TRBD1, as called in the table, went unchecked against the DNA. TRBV21-1 is a documented pseudogene. The CDR3 covers 19 residues. As DNA, the CDR3 is TGTGCCAGCAGTTACCAGACGCACCGTCGGACAGTTAGCAATCAGCCCCAGCATTTT. This codes for CASSYQTHRRTVSNQPQHF.

This sequence joins TRBV7-3 and TRBJ2-2, with 10 bases lining up with TRBD2. CDR1 SGHTA and CDR2 FQGTGA come from the germline V gene. The length of the CDR3 is 15 residues. Trimming took 2 bases from V and 7 from J; bases not matched to a gene: 4. This CDR3 reads CASSLLAGVNGELFF. The DNA for the CDR3 is TGTGCCAGCAGCTTACTAGCGGGAGTAAACGGGGAGCTGTTTTTT.

The chain's CDR3 is CASSPVGQANTEAFF. CDR3 DNA sequence: TGTGCCAGCTCACCTGTGGGACAGGCGAACACTGAAGCTTTCTTT. V is TRBV18 and J is TRBJ1-1, with TRBD1 matching over 8 bases. Germline assignment: CDR1 KGHSH and CDR2 LQKENI. The CDR3 is made up of 15 amino acids. V trimming: 3 bases; J trimming: 1 base; junction bases outside the gene matches: 4.

The chain carries TRBV7-2 and TRBJ2-2, with 7 bases matching TRBD2. Germline assignment: CDR1 SGHTA and CDR2 FQGNSA. V dropped 4 bases and J dropped 6; count of bases not matched to a gene: 8. This CDR3 region has 15 residues. The CDR3 sequence is CASSYRTRDPGELFF. CDR3 in DNA: TGTGCCAGCAGCTACCGGACTAGAGACCCCGGGGAGCTGTTTTTT.

The chain links TRBV6-1 to TRBJ1-1, with D unresolved. The CDR3 extends over 14 amino acids. The V end was cut by 3 bases, the J end by 2 bases, with 10 bases between. CDR1 and CDR2 (germline): MNHNS, SASEGT. The CDR3 DNA is TGTGCCAGCAGTGATGGGCAGATAAACACTGAAGCTTTCTTT. Translated, it gives CASSDGQINTEAFF.

V usage is TRBV7-9 and J usage is TRBJ1-5; TRBD1 might be the D (5 bases). Germline lookup yields CDR1 SEHNR and CDR2 FQNEAQ (reference sequence). The CDR3 is 15 amino acids. With 3 bases removed from V and 7 bases from J, the gap between germline ends came to 16 bases. The CDR3 here is CASSFAGAGEQPQHF. The CDR3 DNA sequence: TGTGCCAGCAGCTTCGCCGGGGCGGGAGAGCAGCCCCAGCATTTT.

As concerns this clone: Mismatch with germline at one junction end may stem from a read error. The same CDR3 also results from other DNA sequences found in this sample. The rearrangement joins TRBV6-1 to TRBJ1-1; a weak D match, TRBD1 (5 bases). Germline loops: CDR1 MNHNS, CDR2 SASEGT. CDR3 length: 14 amino acids. CDR3 region: CASSEGEGNTEAFF. The CDR3, as DNA: TGTGCCAGCAGTGAGGGGGAGGGCAACACCGAAGCTTTCTTT.

V gene TRBV7-3 combines with J gene TRBJ2-2; TRBD1 might be the D (6 bases). The CDR3 is 16 residues long. V was trimmed by 5 bases and J by 3 bases, leaving 16 bases between them. The germline CDR1 and CDR2 sequences are SGHTA and FQGTGA. CDR3: CASSPNRVRDTGELFF. In DNA form, the CDR3 reads TGTGCCAGCAGCCCGAACAGGGTTCGGGACACCGGGGAGCTGTTTTTT.

This chain links TRBV5-1 with TRBJ2-3; D uncertain. Germline V gene data show CDR1 as SGHRS and CDR2 as YFSETQ. CDR3 length: 15 residues. Trimming left V 2 bases short and J 0 bases short, with 10 bases between. The CDR3 region is CASSFSRVSTDTQYF. The DNA of the CDR3 is TGCGCCAGCAGCTTTTCCCGAGTCAGCACAGATACGCAGTATTTT. Full variable domain (outside the CDR3, taken from reference TRBV5-1 and TRBJ2-3): KAGVTQTPRYLIKTRGQQVTLSCSPISGHRSVSWYQQTPGQGLQFLFEYFSETQRNKGNFPGRFSGRQFSNSRSEMNVSTLELGDSALYLCASSFSRVSTDTQYFGPGTRLTVL.

The sample holds one count of this clone. V is TRBV2 and J is TRBJ2-7; 9 bases match TRBD2. The V segment lost 6 bases and the J segment 3 bases; nucleotides outside the gene matches: 0. Germline CDR1 SNHLY, CDR2 FYNNEI. CDR3 length: 12 residues. CDR3 DNA: TGTGCCAGCAGGACTAGCGGCTACGAGCAGTACTTC. It yields the protein CASRTSGYEQYF.

V is TRBV28 and J is TRBJ2-1; 8 bases match TRBD2. Germline V gives CDR1 MDHEN, CDR2 SYDVKM. With 7 bases clipped from V and 3 bases from J, the junction kept 8 bases outside the gene matches. The CDR3 runs 15 residues. As DNA, the CDR3 is TGTGCCAGCACCGGGGGGGGGTCCTTCTACAATGAGCAGTTCTTC. Translated: CASTGGGSFYNEQFF.

The rearrangement links TRBV6-7 to TRBJ2-1; 11 bases agree with TRBD2. TRBV6-7 is annotated as an ORF whose role is uncertain. The CDR3 has 16 residues. With V trimmed by 5 bases and J by 6 bases, 9 bases remained unmatched. The CDR3 DNA sequence: TGTGCCAGCAGTAGGGAGACTAGCGGGATGAGCAATGAGCAGTTCTTC. Its translation: CASSRETSGMSNEQFF.

This chain joins TRBV6-6 and TRBJ1-1, with D maybe TRBD1 (5 bases). Trimming stripped 8 bases from V and 1 base from J, with 11 bases between. This CDR3 comprises 13 residues. Germline V gives CDR1 MNHNY, CDR2 SVGAGI (reference sequence). The CDR3 protein is CASGYTGNTEAFF. The CDR3 bases are TGTGCCAGCGGATACACAGGGAACACTGAAGCTTTCTTT.

This chain connects TRBV21-1 to TRBJ2-3; TRBD2 was called by the table and not checked on the DNA. TRBV21-1 is designated a pseudogene. The CDR3 is made up of 18 amino acids. The DNA of the CDR3 is TGTGCCAGCAGCAAAGAGGTGCGGGAGGGCCAAAGCACAGATACGCAGTATTTT. This translates into CASSKEVREGQSTDTQYF.

The V call is TRBV7-3, the J call TRBJ1-1; 9 positions agree with TRBD1. Germline CDR1 is SGHTA and CDR2 is FQGTGA. CDR3 size: 13 residues. The V segment lost 4 bases and the J segment 8 bases; nucleotides outside the gene matches: 5. CDR3 in amino acids: CASSSSGTGEAFF. For the CDR3, the DNA is TGTGCCAGCAGCTCTTCCGGGACAGGGGAAGCTTTCTTT.

In DNA, the CDR3 is TGTGCCAGCAGCTTAGATCCGGGACTAGCGGGCGTTTCCTACAATGAGCAGTTCTTC. The encoded protein is CASSLDPGLAGVSYNEQFF. This chain connects TRBV7-2 to TRBJ2-1; TRBD2 agrees at 12 bases. The CDR3 length is 19 residues. V gave up 1 base and J gave up 1 base; unmatched junction bases: 8. From germline, CDR1 is SGHTA and CDR2 FQGNSA.

The V gene is TRBV5-1, the J gene TRBJ2-5; D is ambiguous. The CDR3 has 16 residues. V lost 2 bases and J lost 2, with 16 bases in between. Germline CDR1 and CDR2: SGHRS and YFSETQ. The CDR3 sequence: CASSLGTANSQETQYF. DNA for the CDR3: TGCGCCAGCAGCTTAGGAACAGCAAACAGTCAAGAGACCCAGTACTTC.

The V and J genes are TRBV5-4 and TRBJ1-2, with D maybe TRBD1 (6 bases). Looked up from germline, CDR1 is SGHNT and CDR2 is YYREEE (reference sequence). Trimming took 4 bases from V and 6 from J, leaving 16 bases between them. The CDR3 covers 14 residues. The CDR3 loop reads CASSVPGVGDGYTF. DNA for the CDR3: TGTGCCAGCAGCGTCCCAGGGGTGGGAGATGGCTACACCTTC. The variable domain in full, completed from reference TRBV5-4 and TRBJ1-2, reads ETGVTQSPTHLIKTRGQQVTLRCSSQSGHNTVSWYQQALGQGPQFIFQYYREEENGRGNFPPRFSGLQFPNYSSELNVNALELDDSALYLCASSVPGVGDGYTFGSGTRLTVV.

The count of this clone is one. The chain links TRBV7-2 to TRBJ1-3, with D uncertain. CDR1 is SGHTA, CDR2 FQGNSA, per germline. The CDR3 is 15 amino acids. Trimming shortened V by 3 bases and J by 3 bases, and 12 bases separated the two germline ends. The CDR3 DNA reads TGTGCCAGCAGCTTGGAGGGAAGCTTTGGAAACACCATATATTTT. It yields the protein CASSLEGSFGNTIYF.

The CDR3 sequence: CASSPYRVSNEKLFF. For the CDR3, the DNA is TGCGCCAGCAGCCCCTACAGGGTGTCTAATGAAAAACTGTTTTTT. V is TRBV5-1 and J is TRBJ1-4, with D maybe TRBD1 (6 bases). The V end lost 4 bases, the J end lost 3 bases, and 13 bases lay between the germline ends. CDR1 SGHRS and CDR2 YFSETQ come from the germline V gene. This CDR3 has 15 residues. Based on the CDR3 plus reference TRBV5-1 and TRBJ1-4, the full variable domain is KAGVTQTPRYLIKTRGQQVTLSCSPISGHRSVSWYQQTPGQGLQFLFEYFSETQRNKGNFPGRFSGRQFSNSRSEMNVSTLELGDSALYLCASSPYRVSNEKLFFGSGTQLSVL.

This clone was seen a few times. This chain joins TRBV19 and TRBJ2-6, with D possibly matching TRBD2 (6 bases). CDR3 length: 17 residues. The germline V gene encodes CDR1 LNHDA and CDR2 SQIVND (reference sequence). V lost 1 base and J 4 bases, leaving 14 bases between the germline ends. As DNA, the CDR3 is TGTGCCAGTAGTATAGCCGCGCGGGGCTCGGGGGCCAACGTCCTGACTTTC. Protein product: CASSIAARGSGANVLTF.

The chain links TRBV28 to TRBJ1-5; 9 bases fit TRBD1. CDR1 is MDHEN and CDR2 is SYDVKM in the germline V gene. V shed 8 bases and J 7 bases; nucleotides not matched to a gene: 6. The CDR3 is 13 residues long. The CDR3 nucleotides read TGTGCCAGCCTGGACAGGGGAGGACAGCCCCAGCATTTT. The encoded protein is CASLDRGGQPQHF.

In its sample, this clone was seen once. The rearrangement links TRBV28 to TRBJ2-7, with D tentatively TRBD1 (5 bases). The CDR3 covers 14 residues. Trimming pared 2 bases from V and 6 bases from J, leaving 14 bases between. Germline CDR1 is MDHEN and CDR2 is SYDVKM. CDR3 protein: CASSLRAGLVEQYF. CDR3 sequence (DNA): TGTGCCAGCAGTTTAAGGGCAGGGCTTGTCGAGCAGTACTTC.

This clone has a handful of counts. This chain connects TRBV28 to TRBJ2-3, with D possibly being TRBD1 (6 bases). The V end was cut by 6 bases, the J end by 6 bases, with 16 bases between. The germline CDR1 and CDR2 sequences are MDHEN and SYDVKM. The CDR3 runs 14 residues. CDR3 protein: CASRGAQGSDTQYF. The CDR3 DNA reads TGTGCCAGCAGGGGTGCTCAGGGGTCGGATACGCAGTATTTT.

The V call is TRBV10-1, the J call TRBJ2-4; no reliable D call. Deletions cut 7 bases from V and 0 bases from J, with 13 bases between. This CDR3 has 15 residues. Germline assignment: CDR1 WNHNN and CDR2 SYGVQD (reference sequence). CDR3 residues: CASNGKSRAKNIQYF. Written as DNA, the CDR3 is TGCGCCAGCAATGGCAAAAGTCGAGCCAAAAACATTCAGTACTTC.

This rearrangement joins TRBV10-3 to TRBJ2-1; 8 bases align to TRBD1. The J segment lost 6 bases and the V segment lost 6 bases, leaving 7 bases of the junction unmatched. This CDR3 spans 14 amino acids. In germline, CDR1 is ENHRY, CDR2 SYGVKD. For the CDR3, the DNA is TGTGCCATCAGGGAGGGACAGGCGTTCAATGAGCAGTTCTTC. This encodes CAIREGQAFNEQFF.

The chain has TRBV5-4 and TRBJ1-1; tentatively, D is TRBD1 (6 bases). The CDR3 loop spans 13 amino acids. The V end was cut by 1 base, the J end by 5 bases, with 9 bases between. CDR1 and CDR2 from the germline V gene are SGHNT and YYREEE (reference sequence). The chain's CDR3 is CASSLTGNTEAFF. The CDR3 region has the DNA TGTGCCAGCAGCTTGACAGGGAATACTGAAGCTTTCTTT.